This entry is about one T cell receptor (beta chain). The sample belongs to a study of control samples from healthy donors and cancer patients. Germline CDR1 and CDR2: SNHLY and FYNNEI. This CDR3 region has 15 residues. The V end was cut by 6 bases, the J end by 7 bases, with 21 bases between. TCRdb's table, derived via immunoSEQ multiplex PCR, lists solely in-frame clones and lacks some. This repertoire shows fewer than 85,000 clones, about 91% found once; its top ten account for over 5.5%. The chain links TRBV2 to TRBJ1-2; D not resolved. The sequence came from a middle-aged man in good health. Sequenced: blood. In DNA, the CDR3 is TGTGCCAGCAGAGATTTTGACGGAGTTCCGAGTGGCTACACCTTC. This sequence encodes CASRDFDGVPSGYTF. The full variable domain, completed using reference TRBV2 and TRBJ1-2, is EPEVTQTPSHQVTQMGQEVILRCVPISNHLYFYWYRQILGQKVEFLVSFYNNEISEKSEIFDDQFSVERPDGSNFTLKIRSTKLEDSAMYFCASRDFDGVPSGYTFGSGTRLTVV.